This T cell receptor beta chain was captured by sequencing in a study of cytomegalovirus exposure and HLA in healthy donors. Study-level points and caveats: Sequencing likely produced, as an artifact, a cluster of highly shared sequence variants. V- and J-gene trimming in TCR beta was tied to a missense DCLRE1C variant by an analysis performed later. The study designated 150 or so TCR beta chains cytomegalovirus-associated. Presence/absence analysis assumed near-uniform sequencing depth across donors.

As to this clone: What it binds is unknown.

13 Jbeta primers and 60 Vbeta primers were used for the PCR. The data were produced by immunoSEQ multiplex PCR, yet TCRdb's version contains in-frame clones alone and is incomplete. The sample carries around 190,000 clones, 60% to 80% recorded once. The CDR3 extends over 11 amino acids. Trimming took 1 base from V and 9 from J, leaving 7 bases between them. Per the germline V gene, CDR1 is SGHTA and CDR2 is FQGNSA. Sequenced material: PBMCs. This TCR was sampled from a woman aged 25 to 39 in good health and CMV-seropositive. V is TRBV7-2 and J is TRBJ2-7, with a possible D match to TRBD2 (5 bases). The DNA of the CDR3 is TGTGCCAGCAGCTTAGAGGGAGTGCAGTACTTC. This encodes CASSLEGVQYF.